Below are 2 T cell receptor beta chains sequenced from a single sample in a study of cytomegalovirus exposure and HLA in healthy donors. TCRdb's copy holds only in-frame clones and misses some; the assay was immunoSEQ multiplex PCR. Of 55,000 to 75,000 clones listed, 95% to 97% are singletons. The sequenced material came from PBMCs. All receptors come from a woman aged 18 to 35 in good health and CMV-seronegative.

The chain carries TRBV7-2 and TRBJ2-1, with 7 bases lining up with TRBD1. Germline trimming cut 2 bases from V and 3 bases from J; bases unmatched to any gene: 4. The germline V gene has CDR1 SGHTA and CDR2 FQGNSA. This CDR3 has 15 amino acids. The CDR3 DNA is TGTGCCAGCAGCTTACTTGGGACAGACTACAATGAGCAGTTCTTC. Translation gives CASSLLGTDYNEQFF. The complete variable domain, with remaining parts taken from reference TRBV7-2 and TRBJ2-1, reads GAGVSQSPSNKVTEKGKDVELRCDPISGHTALYWYRQSLGQGLEFLIYFQGNSAPDKSGLPSDRFSAERTGGSVSTLTIQRTQQEDSAVYLCASSLLGTDYNEQFFGPGTRLTVL.

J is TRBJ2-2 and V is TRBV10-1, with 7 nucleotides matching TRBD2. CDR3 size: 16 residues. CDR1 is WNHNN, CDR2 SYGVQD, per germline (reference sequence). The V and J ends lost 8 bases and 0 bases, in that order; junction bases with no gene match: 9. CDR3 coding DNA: TGCGCCAGCGGCGGTAGCGGGCTATCGAACACCGGGGAGCTGTTTTTT. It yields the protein CASGGSGLSNTGELFF.